This TCR beta chain was sequenced in a study of blood T cell repertoires in COVID-19. Produced via immunoSEQ multiplex PCR; TCRdb's table is partial and in-frame only. The sample carries around 250,000 clones, 85% to 95% recorded once. The V end lost 0 bases, the J end lost 0 bases, and 8 bases lay between the germline ends. The CDR3 contains 15 residues. Germline V CDR1 and CDR2: SGHNT, YYREEE (reference sequence). This clonotype was obtained from a man aged 40-55 years who had been exposed to COVID-19. The rearrangement joins TRBV5-4 to TRBJ2-3; D ambiguous. Sequenced: PBMCs or T cells enriched from blood (not recorded which). The CDR3 region has the DNA TGTGCCAGCAGCTTGGCACGAGCAAGCACAGATACGCAGTATTTT. This encodes CASSLARASTDTQYF.